The 3 T cell receptor beta chains in this list originate from one sample, sequenced in a study of T cell repertoires in cytomegalovirus infection. TCRdb re-analysed the reads in MiXCR, keeping a single row per CDR3 protein. The sample holds about 360,000 distinct CDR3 sequences; around a sixth are singletons and the top ten take 8.7%. Source material: PBMCs. All receptors derive from a human donor in good health (CMV status not recorded). Some clones in this sample may be carry-over from other donors' samples.

In its sample, this clonotype was seen many times. The chain employs TRBV20-1 and TRBJ1-5; D call uncertain. Germline lookup yields CDR1 DFQATT and CDR2 SNEGSKA (reference sequence). V gave up 4 bases and J gave up 1 base, with 8 bases separating them. The CDR3 covers 13 residues. In DNA form, the CDR3 reads TGCAGTGCTATACCGGACAGCAATCAGCCCCAGCATTTT. Protein product: CSAIPDSNQPQHF.

The chain has TRBV28 and TRBJ1-1, with D tentatively TRBD1 (5 bases). The CDR3 contains 17 residues. V lost 8 bases and J 9 bases, leaving 31 bases between the germline ends. Germline loops: CDR1 MDHEN, CDR2 SYDVKM. In DNA form, the CDR3 reads TGTGCCAGCTCGTCCATCGACAGCCAGCCGAAAAGATTACAAGCTTTCTTT. Residues: CASSSIDSQPKRLQAFF.

This clonotype came up many times. The V call is TRBV12-3 or TRBV12-4, the J call TRBJ1-5, with unresolved D. Trimming removed 8 bases from V and 1 base from J, with 12 bases in between. The length of the CDR3 is 14 residues. CDR3 sequence reads: CASALLGSNQPQHF. CDR3 coding DNA: TGTGCCAGCGCGCTCCTAGGGAGCAATCAGCCCCAGCATTTT.